This TCR beta chain derives from a study of T cell responses to AZD1222 COVID-19 vaccine. Study summary: Researchers grouped second doses given at about 4 or about 12 weeks into one pool. Broader study findings: Distributed over spike, vaccine-associated CD4 TCRs predominated at 160-218 and 743-854.

Clones were sequenced by immunoSEQ multiplex PCR, and TCRdb holds only the in-frame ones, with some missing. The sample lists 150,000 to 200,000 clones, 70% to 90% occurring once. This clone has just one count. The antigen remains undetermined. The sequence was obtained from an adult in good health. The starting material was peripheral blood, obtained on day 0 of AZD1222 vaccination.

The CDR3 protein is CASSAYTDGNYGYTF. Written as DNA, the CDR3 is TGTGCCAGTAGTGCATATACCGACGGTAACTATGGCTACACCTTC. This sequence joins TRBV19 and TRBJ1-2; D gene unclear. V was clipped by 5 bases and J by 1 base, with 14 bases between them. The CDR3 extends over 15 amino acids. The germline CDR1 and CDR2 sequences are LNHDA and SQIVND (reference sequence).